These 24 T cell receptor beta chains came from one sample sequenced in a study of metastatic and nonmetastatic thyroid tumors. TCRdb reanalyzed the PCR reads via MiXCR. The data contain about 16,000 clones, 25% of them singletons. The entire patient cohort was treatment-naive prior to thyroid surgery. The specimen was adjacent normal tissue. The receptors were sampled from a female donor with papillary thyroid cancer or a benign thyroid nodule (not recorded which). Some clones in this sample may be carry-over from other donors' samples.

In its sample, this clone was seen a few times. V usage is TRBV11-1 and J usage is TRBJ1-4, with TRBD1 matching 8 bases. From germline, CDR1 is SGHAT and CDR2 FQDESV (reference sequence). CDR3 length equals 18 residues. Germline trimming cut 1 base from V and 4 bases from J; bases unmatched to any gene: 11. DNA for the CDR3: TGTGCCAGCAGCTTAGTCTCCCCGGGACAGGTCTATAATGAAAAACTGTTTTTT. Translated, it gives CASSLVSPGQVYNEKLFF. Using reference TRBV11-1 and TRBJ1-4 for the parts outside the CDR3, the full variable domain is EAEVAQSPRYKITEKSQAVAFWCDPISGHATLYWYRQILGQGPELLVQFQDESVVDDSQLPKDRFSAERLKGVDSTLKIQPAELGDSAMYLCASSLVSPGQVYNEKLFFGSGTQLSVL.

A few counts support this clone. This chain's CDR3 is CASMFQMDTEAFF. Written as DNA, the CDR3 is TGTGCCAGCATGTTCCAAATGGACACTGAAGCTTTCTTT. The chain employs TRBV2 and TRBJ1-1, with unresolved D. The CDR3 runs to 13 residues. The germline V gene has CDR1 SNHLY and CDR2 FYNNEI. The V gene lost 7 bases and the J gene lost 3 bases, with 12 bases spanning the gap.

This clone was observed a few times. This chain joins TRBV3-1 and TRBJ2-5; no firm D call. The V and J ends lost 4 bases and 1 base respectively, with 7 bases between them. Germline values: CDR1 LGHDT, CDR2 YNNKEL (reference sequence). The CDR3 runs 13 residues. The CDR3 DNA follows: TGTGCCAGCAGCCGGGCTACCCAAGAGACCCAGTACTTC. It encodes CASSRATQETQYF.

This chain uses TRBV2 with TRBJ2-1; 13 bases fit TRBD2. This CDR3 contains 15 residues. V shed 5 bases, J shed 10 bases, and the junction held 8 bases outside the gene matches. Germline values: CDR1 SNHLY, CDR2 FYNNEI. The CDR3 protein is CASSRGTSGIDEQFF. Written as DNA, the CDR3 is TGTGCCAGCAGTAGGGGGACTAGCGGGATAGACGAGCAGTTCTTC.

J is TRBJ2-7 and V is TRBV30; 9 bases align to TRBD1. Germline-derived CDR1 and CDR2 are GTSNPN and SVGIG (reference sequence). The CDR3 covers 14 residues. V gave up 2 bases and J gave up 3 bases; unmatched junction bases: 5. This chain's CDR3 is CAWSRGQGVYEQYF. CDR3 DNA sequence: TGTGCCTGGAGTCGGGGACAGGGAGTCTACGAGCAGTACTTC.

This rearrangement joins TRBV6-2 or TRBV6-3 to TRBJ2-1, with D possibly being TRBD2 (6 bases). The V gene's germline CDR1 is MNHEY and CDR2 SVGEGT. V was clipped by 3 bases and J by 5 bases, with 8 bases between them. The length of the CDR3 is 13 residues. CDR3 sequence: CASSYWTNNEQFF. The DNA for the CDR3 is TGTGCCAGCAGTTATTGGACTAACAATGAGCAGTTCTTC.

This clone has a single count. Because the CDR3 is missing its conserved closing phenylalanine or tryptophan, this is likely a read error. The rearrangement uses TRBV20-1 and TRBJ1-5, with D possibly TRBD1 on 5 matching bases. The CDR3 is 14 amino acids. In germline, CDR1 is DFQATT, CDR2 SNEGSKA (reference sequence). The CDR3 nucleotides read TGCAGTGCTGGGGACTTATGGAGCACTCAGCCCCAGCATCTT. Translation: CSAGDLWSTQPQHL.

This chain joins TRBV6-5 and TRBJ1-1, with D hard to call. In germline, CDR1 is MNHEY, CDR2 SVGAGI. There are 14 residues in the CDR3. Trimming took 2 bases from V and 2 from J, leaving 9 bases between them. CDR3 sequence: CASSYSPPNTEAFF. CDR3 DNA sequence: TGTGCCAGCAGTTACAGTCCACCTAACACTGAAGCTTTCTTT.

Details on this clone: A much more abundant neighbour one base away suggests this may be a read error. J is TRBJ2-2 and V is TRBV13; 13 nucleotides match TRBD2. The ends lost 5 bases at V and 5 bases at J; junction bases unmatched: 17. The CDR3 length is 20 residues. Germline V CDR1 and CDR2: PRHDT, FYEKMQ (reference sequence). CDR3: CASSLAGLAGIGASTGELFF. CDR3 coding DNA: TGTGCCAGCAGCCTTGCGGGACTAGCGGGAATTGGGGCGAGTACCGGGGAGCTGTTTTTT.

J is TRBJ2-7 and V is TRBV9; 7 bases agree with TRBD1. The CDR3 consists of 14 residues. CDR1 is SGDLS, CDR2 YYNGEE, per germline. Trimming cost V 0 bases and J 3 bases; bases outside gene matches: 3. This CDR3 is CASSVERDSYEQYF. In DNA, the CDR3 is TGTGCCAGCAGCGTAGAACGGGACAGCTACGAGCAGTACTTC.

The chain employs TRBV10-2 and TRBJ2-3, with D tentatively TRBD2 (6 bases). The ends were cut back, 7 bases at V and 9 bases at J, with 17 bases in the middle. Germline CDR1 WSHSY, CDR2 SAAADI. The CDR3 spans 13 residues. The CDR3: CASTLVKEGTQYF. CDR3 nucleotide sequence: TGCGCCAGCACTCTAGTAAAGGAGGGGACGCAGTATTTT.

This clone was seen only a few times. The rearrangement links TRBV15 to TRBJ1-2; weak D call: TRBD1 (6 bases). V was pared by 3 bases and J by 4 bases, with 6 bases between. The CDR3 is 12 amino acids. Germline CDR1 LNHNV, CDR2 YYDKDF (reference sequence). For the CDR3, the DNA is TGTGCCACCAGCAGGGACAGCTATGGCTACACCTTC. Translation gives CATSRDSYGYTF.

In this sample, this clone is medium-sized (0.01 to 0.1%). The rearrangement uses TRBV10-1 and TRBJ1-2; D call uncertain. This CDR3 is 13 amino acids long. The germline V gene has CDR1 WNHNN and CDR2 SYGVQD (reference sequence). V lost 3 bases, J lost 5 bases, and 10 bases lay in between. The CDR3 region is CASSDQEFYGYTF. The CDR3 nucleotides read TGCGCCAGCAGTGACCAGGAATTTTATGGCTACACCTTC.

The rearrangement links TRBV20-1 to TRBJ2-1; 15 bases match TRBD2. The ends lost 7 bases at V and 7 bases at J; junction bases unmatched: 2. The CDR3 runs to 13 residues. Germline values: CDR1 DFQATT, CDR2 SNEGSKA (reference sequence). The CDR3 reads CSGGTSGGNEQFF. CDR3 nucleotides: TGCAGTGGAGGGACTAGCGGGGGGAATGAGCAGTTCTTC.

This clone has only a few counts. The chain couples TRBV11-2 to TRBJ2-7; 7 positions agree with TRBD1. This CDR3 region has 16 residues. The germline gives CDR1 SGHAT, CDR2 FQNNGV. The J segment lost 2 bases and the V segment lost 2 bases, leaving 9 bases of the junction unmatched. In DNA form, the CDR3 reads TGTGCCAGCAGCTTATGGTCCACAGGGGCTACCTACGAGCAGTACTTC. Translating it yields CASSLWSTGATYEQYF. The full variable domain, with the rest looked up from reference TRBV11-2 and TRBJ2-7, is EAGVAQSPRYKIIEKRQSVAFWCNPISGHATLYWYQQILGQGPKLLIQFQNNGVVDDSQLPKDRFSAERLKGVDSTLKIQPAKLEDSAVYLCASSLWSTGATYEQYFGPGTRLTVT.

About this clone itself: The junction shows a germline mismatch at one end, possibly a read error. The chain recombines TRBV20-1 with TRBJ1-1, with D unclear. The CDR3 length is 15 residues. CDR1 DFQATT and CDR2 SNEGSKA come from the germline V gene (reference sequence). CDR3 sequence: CSARDPGRSDTEAFF. The CDR3 region has the DNA TGCAGTGCAAGAGATCCAGGAAGGAGTGACACTGAAGCTTTCTTT.

This clone was detected a few times. This chain joins TRBV2 and TRBJ2-7; perhaps TRBD2 as D (5 bases). Germline loops: CDR1 SNHLY, CDR2 FYNNEI. V lost 8 bases and J 11 bases, leaving 16 bases between the germline ends. The CDR3 loop spans 11 amino acids. This CDR3 is CASGSPVPKYF. In DNA, the CDR3 is TGTGCCAGCGGGAGCCCAGTACCCAAGTACTTC.

This clone was found a few times. The chain uses TRBV19 and TRBJ2-7; D gene ambiguous. Germline values: CDR1 LNHDA, CDR2 SQIVND (reference sequence). This CDR3 comprises 15 residues. The V and J ends lost 4 bases and 0 bases respectively, with 13 bases between them. CDR3 sequence reads: CASSTQAAGSYEQYF. The CDR3 nucleotides are TGTGCCAGTAGTACGCAGGCGGCTGGCTCCTACGAGCAGTACTTC.

This sequence joins TRBV28 and TRBJ1-2, with a possible D match to TRBD1 (6 bases). Germline V gene lookup returns CDR1 MDHEN and CDR2 SYDVKM. Trimming cost V 5 bases and J 2 bases, with 15 bases left between them. This CDR3 region has 15 residues. CDR3 sequence: CASSTGDKANYGYTF. The CDR3 coding sequence is TGTGCCAGCAGTACGGGGGACAAGGCAAACTATGGCTACACCTTC.

The chain carries TRBV2 and TRBJ1-5; tentative D call: TRBD1 (6 bases). CDR1 SNHLY and CDR2 FYNNEI come from the germline V gene. The V and J ends lost 1 base and 2 bases respectively, with 9 bases between them. The CDR3 spans 15 residues. CDR3 region: CASSEVPGGNQPQHF. The CDR3, as DNA: TGTGCCAGCAGTGAAGTCCCAGGGGGCAATCAGCCCCAGCATTTT.

The V call is TRBV6-5, the J call TRBJ2-7; 8 nucleotides agree with TRBD1. This CDR3 is 18 amino acids long. CDR1 and CDR2 from the germline V gene are MNHEY and SVGAGI. V dropped 3 bases and J dropped 7; count of bases not matched to a gene: 20. The CDR3 nucleotides are TGTGCCAGCAGTTATAAAGGACAGGGAACCCAACCTCCTTGGGAGCAGTACTTC. Its translation is CASSYKGQGTQPPWEQYF.

The rearrangement links TRBV20-1 to TRBJ2-2, with TRBD2 matching over 10 bases. V shed 2 bases, J shed 4 bases, and the junction held 7 bases outside the gene matches. This CDR3 has 16 amino acids. Germline lookup yields CDR1 DFQATT and CDR2 SNEGSKA (reference sequence). The CDR3 nucleotides read TGCAGTGCTAGACCCGTAGCGGGGGGCCTCACCGGGGAGCTGTTTTTT. This translates into CSARPVAGGLTGELFF.

This clone appeared a few times. V and J are TRBV20-1 and TRBJ2-7; either TRBD1 or TRBD2 may supply D (5 bases each). Deletions cut 2 bases from V and 2 bases from J, with 13 bases between. The CDR3 runs 14 residues. Germline assignment: CDR1 DFQATT and CDR2 SNEGSKA (reference sequence). CDR3 coding DNA: TGCAGTGCTAGATTAACGGGACGCCCCTACGAGCAGTACTTC. Translation gives CSARLTGRPYEQYF.

This clone was found a few times. The chain uses TRBV7-8 and TRBJ1-1; no clear D gene. Trimming took off 4 bases at V and 1 base at J, with 13 bases between the two ends. The length of the CDR3 is 15 residues. Germline CDR1 SGHVS, CDR2 FQNEAQ. CDR3: CASSSIAGKNTEAFF. CDR3 DNA sequence: TGTGCCAGCAGCTCGATAGCGGGGAAGAACACTGAAGCTTTCTTT. Looking up the rest from reference TRBV7-8 and TRBJ1-1 gives the full variable domain: GAGVSQSPRYKVAKRGQDVALRCDPISGHVSLFWYQQALGQGPEFLTYFQNEAQLDKSGLPSDRFFAERPEGSVSTLKIQRTQQEDSAVYLCASSSIAGKNTEAFFGQGTRLTVV.